This T cell receptor (beta chain) was documented in a study of shared clonotypes between healthy human individuals. Looking at the study overall: Every donor yielded three CD4 naive, three CD4 memory, two CD8 naive and one CD8 memory plate.

With respect to this clone: Its target is not known.

Assay execution took place at the deep level. The data were produced by immunoSEQ multiplex PCR, yet TCRdb's version contains in-frame clones alone and is incomplete. The data show approximately 530,000 clones, about 95% seen once. Whole-study results and caveats: Non-shared clonotypes were found to have lower generation probabilities than the clonotypes that were shared by all four of the sorted-subset donors.

This CDR3 region has 15 residues. The V and J ends lost 2 bases and 8 bases, in that order; junction bases with no gene match: 3. Looked up from germline, CDR1 is SEHNR and CDR2 is FQNEAQ (reference sequence). This clonotype was obtained from a woman in her thirties in good health. Sample: naive CD4+ T cells sorted from blood. Subset reported: CD45RA+ positively selected. J is TRBJ2-1 and V is TRBV7-9, with TRBD2 identical over 13 bases. The CDR3 DNA follows: TGTGCCAGCAGCTTACCGACTAGCGGGAGGTATGAGCAGTTCTTC. It specifies CASSLPTSGRYEQFF.